A selection of T cell receptor beta chains follows, all from one sample in a study of T cells in Graves' hyperthyroidism and ophthalmopathy. TCRdb redid the calling of the multiplex PCR reads with MiXCR, one entry per CDR3 protein. The sample has about 400,000 distinct CDR3 sequences, 20% to 25% seen once. Sequencing input: blood. The receptors shown here come from a man aged 50 to 60 with Graves' hyperthyroidism. Each CDR3 is given with its conserved first and last residue. A D gene is named only where the DNA matches it firmly. Size is stated for part of the rows, as once, few or many counts, or as a class when the clone is expanded.

J,V,size,D,CDR3,DNA
TRBJ1-5,TRBV28,many,.,CASSPSRTGVINQPQHF,TGTGCCAGCAGTCCCTCGCGGACGGGGGTCATCAATCAGCCCCAGCATTTT
TRBJ2-7,TRBV2,many,TRBD2,CASSVGGGYYEQYF,TGTGCCAGCAGTGTCGGGGGGGGATACTACGAGCAGTACTTC
TRBJ1-3,TRBV5-1,once,.,CASSLGQRPSSGNTIYF,TGCGCCAGCAGCTTGGGGCAGCGACCGAGCTCTGGAAACACCATATATTTT
TRBJ1-1,TRBV30,few,.,CALRLNTEAFF,TGTGCCTTGAGATTGAACACTGAAGCTTTCTTT
TRBJ2-3,TRBV27,.,TRBD2,CATSVSLAGTDTQYF,TGTGCCACCAGTGTTTCACTAGCGGGCACAGATACGCAGTATTTT
TRBJ2-7,TRBV19,.,TRBD1,CASSSGQGLEQYF,TGTGCCAGTAGTTCAGGACAGGGGTTGGAGCAGTACTTC
TRBJ1-6,TRBV3-1,.,.,CASSQEWGGLGSPLHF,TGTGCCAGCAGCCAAGAGTGGGGTGGTCTGGGATCACCCCTCCACTTT
TRBJ2-4,TRBV18,.,.,CASSPREAKNIQYF,TGTGCCAGCTCCCCCCGGGAAGCCAAAAACATTCAGTACTTC
TRBJ1-1,TRBV6-1,.,TRBD1,CASTYYRGLLAFF,TGTGCCAGCACCTATTACAGGGGACTACTGGCTTTCTTT
TRBJ1-1,TRBV30,.,TRBD1,CAWSRTGDTEAFF,TGTGCCTGGAGTCGAACAGGGGACACTGAAGCTTTCTTT
TRBJ2-1,TRBV2,few,.,CASSPTIREQFF,TGTGCCAGCAGTCCAACTATACGTGAGCAGTTCTTC
TRBJ2-4,TRBV7-9,.,TRBD2,CASSPRTSNIQYF,TGTGCCAGCAGCCCTAGGACTAGCAACATTCAGTACTTC
TRBJ1-1,TRBV7-6,.,.,CASSEASQAEAFF,TGTGCCAGCAGCGAGGCATCGCAGGCTGAAGCTTTCTTT
TRBJ2-7,TRBV12-3/TRBV12-4,.,.,CASREGGAAYEQYF,TGTGCCAGCAGGGAAGGGGGGGCCGCCTACGAGCAGTACTTC
TRBJ1-4,TRBV6-1,.,.,CASSDLLRNEKLFF,TGTGCCAGCAGTGATTTATTGCGTAATGAAAAACTGTTTTTT
TRBJ2-5,TRBV5-1,.,.,CASRQGPSQETQYF,TGCGCCAGCAGACAGGGACCGTCACAAGAGACCCAGTACTTC
TRBJ1-1,TRBV6-1,few,TRBD1,CASSDPGGVSTEAFF,TGTGCCAGCAGTGATCCAGGGGGGGTGAGCACTGAAGCTTTCTTT
TRBJ2-7,TRBV11-2,many,TRBD2,CASSSLWGSGNFYEQYF,TGTGCCAGCAGTTCCCTTTGGGGTAGCGGGAACTTCTACGAGCAGTACTTC
TRBJ2-6,TRBV12-3/TRBV12-4,.,.,CASSDFLSGANVLTF,TGTGCCAGCAGTGACTTCCTCTCTGGGGCCAACGTCCTGACTTTC
TRBJ2-1,TRBV5-1,.,.,CASSLEVSSYNEQFF,TGCGCCAGCAGCTTGGAAGTGAGCTCCTACAATGAGCAGTTCTTC
TRBJ2-1,TRBV9,.,TRBD1,CASSTRQGPNEQFF,TGTGCCAGCAGCACCAGACAGGGGCCAAATGAGCAGTTCTTC
TRBJ2-1,TRBV4-2,.,.,CASSQEAEYYNEQFF,TGTGCCAGCAGCCAAGAGGCGGAATACTACAATGAGCAGTTCTTC
TRBJ2-3,TRBV2,many,.,CASILTPTDTQYF,TGTGCCAGCATTCTGACTCCCACAGATACGCAGTATTTT
TRBJ2-5,TRBV19,few,.,CASSITVGETQYF,TGTGCCAGTAGTATAACCGTGGGAGAGACCCAGTACTTC
TRBJ1-4,TRBV20-1,.,TRBD1,CSAEEGQGAEKLFF,TGCAGTGCTGAAGAAGGACAGGGGGCGGAAAAACTGTTTTTT
TRBJ2-2,TRBV18,.,TRBD2,CASSPEGLAGAGTGELFF,TGTGCCAGCTCACCGGAGGGACTAGCGGGAGCCGGCACCGGGGAGCTGTTTTTT
TRBJ2-3,TRBV27,once,TRBD2,CASSPRMGGGTDTQYF,TGTGCCAGCAGTCCTAGAATGGGGGGGGGCACAGATACGCAGTATTTT
TRBJ2-7,TRBV5-1,many,TRBD1,CASSVGTGAYEQYF,TGCGCCAGCAGCGTCGGGACAGGGGCCTACGAGCAGTACTTC
TRBJ2-5,TRBV6-2/TRBV6-3,.,TRBD1,CASSYGTGRETQYF,TGTGCCAGCAGTTACGGGACAGGGAGAGAGACCCAGTACTTC
TRBJ2-5,TRBV7-9,.,.,CASSGQGQQETQYF,TGTGCCAGCAGCGGACAAGGACAGCAAGAGACCCAGTACTTC
TRBJ2-3,TRBV11-2,many,.,CASSLEGAGFSQYF,TGTGCCAGCAGCTTAGAGGGCGCGGGGTTCTCGCAGTATTTT
TRBJ2-3,TRBV2,many,TRBD2,CASSEPGLGTDTQYF,TGTGCCAGCAGTGAACCGGGACTAGGCACAGATACGCAGTATTTT
TRBJ1-5,TRBV28,few,.,CASSFPWGVFQPQHF,TGTGCCAGCAGTTTCCCCTGGGGGGTCTTTCAGCCCCAGCATTTT
TRBJ2-3,TRBV12-3/TRBV12-4,few,TRBD1,CASSLDRIRTDTQYF,TGTGCCAGCAGTTTGGACAGGATCCGCACAGATACGCAGTATTTT
TRBJ2-1,TRBV10-2,.,TRBD2,CASSEAGVDNGQFF,TGCGCCAGCAGTGAGGCGGGAGTAGACAATGGGCAGTTCTTC